The present entry profiles one TCR beta chain with its context. This study enrolled people aged 18 to 89 from around 25 US geographic areas. Recovered participants had two consecutive negative NP/OP PCR tests, healthcare professional clearance, or symptom resolution. This sample is part of a study of blood T cell repertoires in COVID-19. The overall study: Samples taken during acute and convalescent COVID-19 were collected in the United States, Italy and Spain.

TCRdb keeps only in-frame clones here, not all; method: immunoSEQ multiplex PCR. The data show roughly 330,000 clones, 80% to 90% seen once. The CDR3 loop spans 17 amino acids. V was cut by 2 bases and J by 7 bases, with 20 bases left in between. CDR1 and CDR2 from the germline V gene are MDHEN and SYDVKM. The chain couples TRBV28 to TRBJ1-4; D unclear. This clonotype was sampled from a young man who had recovered from COVID-19. Sequencing input: PBMCs or T cells enriched from blood (not recorded which). Written as DNA, the CDR3 is TGTGCCAGCAGTTTACCGACCCCCCAGGTGCCCTTTGAAAAACTGTTTTTT. Its protein is CASSLPTPQVPFEKLFF.